This T cell receptor (beta chain) emerged from a study of OX40 agonist ivuxolimab in advanced cancers. About the research overall: With ivuxolimab, an agonistic anti-OX40 (CD134) antibody, patients were treated. The study enrolled dose-escalation patients with hepatocellular carcinoma, melanoma, renal cell or head and neck cancer.

General study findings and limits: Compared with CD4+, CD8+ T cells on average had more expanded clones.

As to this clone: The antigen is unknown.

Using immunoSEQ multiplex PCR, the repertoire was profiled, and TCRdb retains in-frame clones only, with some absent. Found here are 35,000 to 40,000 clones, around four fifths of them singletons; the top ten hold around 20%. The CDR3 runs 17 residues. Trimming at V came to 4 bases and at J to 2 bases, leaving 9 bases not matched to a gene. Germline CDR1 is LNHDA and CDR2 is SQIVND (reference sequence). Cycle 7 day 1, cycle 4 day 1, and baseline were the timepoints at which blood was sampled. This TCR was recovered from an adult with an advanced solid tumor such as melanoma, head and neck, liver or kidney cancer. The chain joins TRBV19 to TRBJ1-5, with TRBD1 matching 9 bases. The specimen was CD4+ or CD8+ T cells sorted from blood, collected in a trial of the OX40 agonist ivuxolimab. The DNA for the CDR3 is TGTGCCAGTAGTAGCACTCCGGGACAGGGAGGCAATCAGCCCCAGCATTTT. This codes for CASSSTPGQGGNQPQHF.